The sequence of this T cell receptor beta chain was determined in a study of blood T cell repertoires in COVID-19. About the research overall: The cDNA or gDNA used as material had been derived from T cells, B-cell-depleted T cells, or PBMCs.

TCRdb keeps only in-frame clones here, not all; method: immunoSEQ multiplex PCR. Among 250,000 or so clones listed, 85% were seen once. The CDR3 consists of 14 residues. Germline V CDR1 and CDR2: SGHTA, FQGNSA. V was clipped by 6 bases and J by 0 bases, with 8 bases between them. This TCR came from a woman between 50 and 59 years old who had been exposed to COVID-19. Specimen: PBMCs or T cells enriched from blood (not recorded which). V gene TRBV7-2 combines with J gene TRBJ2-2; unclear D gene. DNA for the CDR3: TGTGCCAGCAGGAGAACAGCGAACACCGGGGAGCTGTTTTTT. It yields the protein CASRRTANTGELFF.